This T cell receptor (beta chain) comes out of a study of CD8 T cells in Susac syndrome. From blood CD8+ and CD4+ T cells, TCR beta sequences were generated. Purification of the CD8+ and CD4+ T cells relied on negative isolation, and TEMRA cells underwent FACS enrichment. With random hexamers, reverse transcription was performed on about 0.5 to 1 ug of RNA. MiXCR was run by TCRdb on the immunoSEQ multiplex PCR reads, yielding one entry per CDR3 protein. The sample yields 250,000 or so distinct CDR3 sequences, around 95% seen once. Germline CDR1 and CDR2: MDHEN and SYDVKM. This CDR3 is built from 14 residues. Trimming took off 6 bases at V and 4 bases at J, with 10 bases between the two ends.

Sample: CD4+ T cells from PBMCs. V is TRBV28 and J is TRBJ1-6; tentative D call: TRBD1 (6 bases). This receptor was identified in a human donor with multiple sclerosis. In DNA, the CDR3 is TGTGCCAGCAGGTCCGGGACATATAATTCACCCCTCCACTTT. Translating gives CASRSGTYNSPLHF.